A single sample gave rise to the 6 T cell receptor beta chains below, sequenced in a study of blood T cell repertoires in COVID-19. Method: immunoSEQ multiplex PCR; TCRdb's copy keeps in-frame clones and lacks some. The sample has some 80,000 clones, roughly 80% seen once. The source material was peripheral blood. These receptor sequences come from a human donor in a cohort sampled during active COVID-19.

This sequence joins TRBV18 and TRBJ2-1; 12 bases agree with TRBD2. The CDR3 is 16 amino acids. Germline CDR1 KGHSH, CDR2 LQKENI. The J segment lost 3 bases and the V segment lost 6 bases, leaving 6 bases of the junction unmatched. CDR3 nucleotides: TGTGCCAGCTCCCTGGCTAGCGGGGGGGTCTACAATGAGCAGTTCTTC. Its protein is CASSLASGGVYNEQFF. Drawing the rest from reference TRBV18 and TRBJ2-1, the complete variable domain is NAGVMQNPRHLVRRRGQEARLRCSPMKGHSHVYWYRQLPEEGLKFMVYLQKENIIDESGMPKERFSAEFPKEGPSILRIQQVVRGDSAAYFCASSLASGGVYNEQFFGPGTRLTVL.

CDR3 DNA: TGTGCCAGCAGCAAGGGCCGGAGGGAGACCCAGTACTTC. This sequence encodes CASSKGRRETQYF. The gene calls are TRBV21-1 and TRBJ2-5; TRBD2, as called in the table, went unchecked against the DNA. TRBV21-1 is noted as a pseudogene. The CDR3 has 13 amino acids.

This chain connects TRBV7-8 to TRBJ2-7; the match to TRBD2 covers 15 bases. The V and J ends lost 1 base and 3 bases, in that order; junction bases with no gene match: 1. From germline, CDR1 is SGHVS and CDR2 FQNEAQ. The CDR3 runs 16 residues. CDR3 sequence reads: CASSLGTSGRVYEQYF. As DNA, the CDR3 is TGTGCCAGCAGCTTAGGGACTAGCGGGAGGGTCTACGAGCAGTACTTC. The full variable domain, in which reference TRBV7-8 and TRBJ2-7 provide the parts outside the CDR3, is GAGVSQSPRYKVAKRGQDVALRCDPISGHVSLFWYQQALGQGPEFLTYFQNEAQLDKSGLPSDRFFAERPEGSVSTLKIQRTQQEDSAVYLCASSLGTSGRVYEQYFGPGTRLTVT.

The chain is built from TRBV19 and TRBJ2-5, with TRBD1 identical over 9 bases. Germline lookup yields CDR1 LNHDA and CDR2 SQIVND (reference sequence). The CDR3 totals 16 residues. With 4 bases clipped from V and 5 bases from J, the junction kept 11 bases outside the gene matches. In DNA, the CDR3 is TGTGCCAGTAGTACTCTGGGACAGGGTTCGTGGGAGACCCAGTACTTC. Translated, it gives CASSTLGQGSWETQYF. Using reference TRBV19 and TRBJ2-5 for the parts outside the CDR3, the full variable domain is DGGITQSPKYLFRKEGQNVTLSCEQNLNHDAMYWYRQDPGQGLRLIYYSQIVNDFQKGDIAEGYSVSREKKESFPLTVTSAQKNPTAFYLCASSTLGQGSWETQYFGPGTRLLVL.

The rearrangement joins TRBV9 to TRBJ2-1; TRBD2 aligns across 7 bases. In germline, CDR1 is SGDLS, CDR2 YYNGEE. The CDR3 consists of 14 residues. J gave up 2 bases and V 3 bases, and 2 bases lay outside the gene matches. The CDR3 loop is CASSGLAAYNEQFF. The CDR3 bases are TGTGCCAGCAGCGGGCTAGCGGCCTACAATGAGCAGTTCTTC.

This clone came up a few times. The rearrangement joins TRBV2 to TRBJ1-5; D is unclear. CDR1 is SNHLY and CDR2 is FYNNEI in the germline V gene. The CDR3 contains 13 residues. V was shortened by 8 bases and J by 4 bases, with 12 bases between the two germline ends. The CDR3 loop reads CASRVESNQPQHF. The CDR3 coding sequence is TGTGCCAGCCGTGTGGAGAGTAATCAGCCCCAGCATTTT.